Listed here are 26 T cell receptor beta chains from one sample, sequenced in a study of blood T cell repertoires in COVID-19. Generated by immunoSEQ multiplex PCR, the TCRdb table keeps only in-frame clones and is missing some. The sample lists roughly 430,000 clones; roughly 90% were seen once. What was sequenced was PBMCs or T cells enriched from blood (not recorded which). Receptors originate from a woman aged 18 to 35 who had been exposed to COVID-19.

This clone was detected a few times. The chain carries TRBV5-6 and TRBJ2-1; 9 bases are shared with TRBD1. This CDR3 has 15 residues. The junction had 8 bases not matched to a gene; V was cut back by 4 bases and J by 6 bases. Germline values: CDR1 SGHDT, CDR2 YYEEEE. The CDR3 protein is CASSPGQGRGNEQFF. Here the CDR3 DNA reads TGTGCCAGCAGCCCGGGACAGGGAAGAGGCAATGAGCAGTTCTTC.

This rearrangement joins TRBV7-3 to TRBJ2-6; 7 bases map to TRBD1. Looked up from germline, CDR1 is SGHTA and CDR2 is FQGTGA. The J segment lost 3 bases and the V segment lost 2 bases, leaving 7 bases of the junction unmatched. CDR3 length: 17 amino acids. The CDR3 region is CASSLWGTVSGANVLTF. In nucleotides, the CDR3 is TGTGCCAGCAGCTTATGGGGGACAGTGAGTGGGGCCAACGTCCTGACTTTC.

This rearrangement joins TRBV10-3 to TRBJ2-7; TRBD2 aligns across 9 bases. The CDR3 contains 12 residues. Germline CDR1 and CDR2: ENHRY and SYGVKD. V lost 2 bases and J lost 7; bases outside the gene matches: 0. The DNA for the CDR3 is TGTGCCATCAGTGAGGCGGGAGGGGAGCAGTACTTC. It is translated as CAISEAGGEQYF.

The chain is built from TRBV5-1 and TRBJ2-1; TRBD1 aligns across 10 bases. CDR1 is SGHRS and CDR2 is YFSETQ in the germline V gene. The CDR3 consists of 17 residues. After removal of 3 bases from V and 6 bases from J, the junction contained 12 bases not matched to a gene. The CDR3 DNA reads TGCGCCAGCAGCTCGATCCTTACCGGGACAGGGGTCAATGAGCAGTTCTTC. As protein: CASSSILTGTGVNEQFF.

This clone has only one observation. The V call is TRBV20-1, the J call TRBJ2-6; D is uncertain. The CDR3 totals 14 residues. Trimming removed 3 bases at V and 4 bases at J, with 10 bases between. Germline-derived CDR1 and CDR2 are DFQATT and SNEGSKA (reference sequence). CDR3 coding DNA: TGCAGTGCTAGTTGGCTCTCAGGGGCCAACGTCCTGACTTTC. Protein sequence: CSASWLSGANVLTF.

This clone was seen a single time. The V call is TRBV12-3 or TRBV12-4, the J call TRBJ1-1, with a tentative D call TRBD1 (6 bases). The V and J ends lost 5 bases and 6 bases respectively, with 13 bases between them. There are 13 residues in the CDR3. CDR3 DNA sequence: TGTGCCAGCAGTCACAGGGTTTTGCCTGAAGCTTTCTTT. As protein: CASSHRVLPEAFF.

V is TRBV7-2 and J is TRBJ2-5; a weak D match, TRBD1 (5 bases). This CDR3 has 14 amino acids. CDR1 is SGHTA and CDR2 is FQGNSA in the germline V gene. Trimming shortened V by 6 bases and J by 3 bases, and 14 bases separated the two germline ends. The CDR3 loop reads CASRSRVTEETQYF. Here the CDR3 DNA reads TGTGCCAGCAGATCCCGGGTGACAGAAGAGACCCAGTACTTC.

The V gene is TRBV6-2 or TRBV6-3, the J gene TRBJ1-1; TRBD1 matches 7 bases. CDR3 length equals 17 residues. With 3 bases clipped from V and 0 bases from J, the junction kept 10 bases outside the gene matches. Germline V gene sequence: CDR1 MNHEY, CDR2 SVGEGT. The CDR3: CASSYPRRGRMNTEAFF. The DNA of the CDR3 is TGTGCCAGCAGTTATCCGCGCAGGGGGAGGATGAACACTGAAGCTTTCTTT.

Notes on this clone: Germline is not matched at one junction end, which may reflect a read error. This rearrangement joins TRBV18 to TRBJ1-1; TRBD1 might be the D (6 bases). Germline loops: CDR1 KGHSH, CDR2 LQKENI. There are 15 residues in the CDR3. The CDR3 bases are TGTGCCAGCTCACCGCTACAGGGTGGGAACGCTGAAGCTTTCTTT. This encodes CASSPLQGGNAEAFF. Full variable domain (rest looked up from reference TRBV18 and TRBJ1-1): NAGVMQNPRHLVRRRGQEARLRCSPMKGHSHVYWYRQLPEEGLKFMVYLQKENIIDESGMPKERFSAEFPKEGPSILRIQQVVRGDSAAYFCASSPLQGGNAEAFFGQGTRLTVV.

The chain combines TRBV6-1 with TRBJ2-2, with D perhaps TRBD1 (6 bases). Germline V CDR1 and CDR2: MNHNS, SASEGT. CDR3 length: 16 residues. Trimming removed 2 bases from V and 0 bases from J, with 10 bases in between. CDR3 sequence: CASSEQGTTNTGELFF. The CDR3 DNA sequence: TGTGCCAGCAGTGAACAGGGGACAACGAACACCGGGGAGCTGTTTTTT.

For the CDR3, the DNA is TGTGCCATCAGTGAAACAGGGGGCTCCTACAATGAGCAGTTCTTC. Translation: CAISETGGSYNEQFF. The chain recombines TRBV10-3 with TRBJ2-1; 8 positions match TRBD1. The CDR3 length is 15 residues. Germline lookup yields CDR1 ENHRY and CDR2 SYGVKD. Trimming took 3 bases from V and 0 from J; bases not matched to a gene: 1.

The rearrangement joins TRBV4-1 to TRBJ1-2, with D maybe TRBD1 (6 bases). Trimming stripped 0 bases from V and 4 bases from J, with 21 bases between. The V gene's germline CDR1 is MGHRA and CDR2 YSYEKL. The CDR3 contains 18 residues. Here the CDR3 reads CASSQESTTQGMIYGYTF. The CDR3 bases are TGCGCCAGCAGCCAAGAGAGCACTACCCAGGGGATGATCTATGGCTACACCTTC.

J is TRBJ2-5 and V is TRBV3-1 (or the pseudogene TRBV3-2); 10 bases fit TRBD2. Germline CDR1 reads LGHDT; CDR2 reads YNNKEL (reference sequence). The ends lost 2 bases at V and 0 bases at J; junction bases unmatched: 3. The CDR3 has 16 amino acids. The CDR3 sequence: CASSQLAGVYQETQYF. CDR3 nucleotides: TGTGCCAGCAGCCAACTAGCGGGAGTGTACCAAGAGACCCAGTACTTC.

The chain carries TRBV7-9 and TRBJ2-7; TRBD2 might be the D (6 bases). Trimming left V 4 bases short and J 6 bases short, with 10 bases between. The CDR3 is 12 amino acids. Germline lookup yields CDR1 SEHNR and CDR2 FQNEAQ (reference sequence). The CDR3 reads CASSWGVAEQYF. As DNA, the CDR3 is TGTGCCAGCAGCTGGGGGGTAGCCGAGCAGTACTTC. The full variable domain, with the rest looked up from reference TRBV7-9 and TRBJ2-7, is DTGVSQNPRHKITKRGQNVTFRCDPISEHNRLYWYRQTLGQGPEFLTYFQNEAQLEKSRLLSDRFSAERPKGSFSTLEIQRTEQGDSAMYLCASSWGVAEQYFGPGTRLTVT.

The chain joins TRBV6-2 or TRBV6-3 to TRBJ2-1; D unclear. The germline V and J ends were trimmed by 6 bases and 0 bases, with 12 bases remaining between them. Germline CDR1 reads MNHEY; CDR2 reads SVGEGT. This CDR3 contains 15 residues. CDR3 nucleotides: TGTGCCAGCAGCCACCCAGGCCCCTCCTACAATGAGCAGTTCTTC. Encoded protein: CASSHPGPSYNEQFF.

CDR3 DNA: TGTGCCAGCAGCTTGCCTGGGACTAGCGGGAGGTCTGAGCAGTTCTTC. It translates to CASSLPGTSGRSEQFF. The chain is built from TRBV5-4 and TRBJ2-1; 15 bases match TRBD2. The germline V gene encodes CDR1 SGHNT and CDR2 YYREEE (reference sequence). After removal of 1 base from V and 9 bases from J, the junction contained 5 bases not matched to a gene. There are 16 residues in the CDR3.

The V and J genes are TRBV6-4 and TRBJ1-5; D possibly corresponds to TRBD1 (5 bases). Per germline, CDR1 MRHNA and CDR2 SNTAGT. Trimming cost V 6 bases and J 9 bases, with 15 bases left between them. This CDR3 has 13 residues. The CDR3 spells CASSNGAGGPQHF. CDR3 DNA sequence: TGTGCCAGCAGCAATGGGGCCGGGGGGCCCCAGCATTTT.

This clone occurred once. The V call is TRBV3-1 (or the pseudogene TRBV3-2), the J call TRBJ2-1; 8 bases fit TRBD2. The V and J ends lost 3 bases and 6 bases, in that order; junction bases with no gene match: 4. The CDR3 length is 14 residues. The germline V gene has CDR1 LGHDT and CDR2 YNNKEL (reference sequence). The CDR3 bases are TGTGCCAGCAGCCACGCCGGGACTAGCAATGAGCAGTTCTTC. This sequence encodes CASSHAGTSNEQFF.

The chain employs TRBV7-8 and TRBJ1-2; TRBD1 matches 7 bases. V was clipped by 5 bases and J by 1 base; unmatched bases: 10. The CDR3 is made up of 16 amino acids. The germline V gene has CDR1 SGHVS and CDR2 FQNEAQ. The CDR3 sequence: CASSQIQGTFNYGYTF. In nucleotides, the CDR3 is TGTGCCAGCAGCCAGATACAGGGGACCTTTAACTATGGCTACACCTTC.

The gene calls are TRBV28 and TRBJ1-1, with 7 nucleotides matching TRBD1. Germline assignment: CDR1 MDHEN and CDR2 SYDVKM. This CDR3 has 12 amino acids. V was pared by 8 bases and J by 3 bases, with 3 bases of the junction left unmatched. CDR3 protein: CASDDRDTEAFF. CDR3 DNA sequence: TGTGCCAGCGATGACAGGGACACTGAAGCTTTCTTT.

J is TRBJ1-1 and V is TRBV5-5, with 8 bases fitting TRBD1. V dropped 3 bases and J dropped 0; count of bases not matched to a gene: 7. This CDR3 is 16 amino acids long. CDR1 SGHKS and CDR2 YYEKEE come from the germline V gene (reference sequence). The CDR3: CASSWGQVGMNTEAFF. The CDR3 DNA follows: TGTGCCAGCAGCTGGGGACAGGTGGGGATGAACACTGAAGCTTTCTTT. The variable domain in full, with the rest retrieved from reference TRBV5-5 and TRBJ1-1, is DAGVTQSPTHLIKTRGQQVTLRCSPISGHKSVSWYQQVLGQGPQFIFQYYEKEERGRGNFPDRFSARQFPNYSSELNVNALLLGDSALYLCASSWGQVGMNTEAFFGQGTRLTVV.

The V call is TRBV7-9, the J call TRBJ2-7; D not certain. The CDR3 runs 15 residues. The V end was cut by 2 bases, the J end by 8 bases, with 19 bases between. Per germline, CDR1 SEHNR and CDR2 FQNEAQ (reference sequence). CDR3 DNA sequence: TGTGCCAGCAGCTTATCACTACCCCGAGGAGAGAAGCAGTACTTC. It specifies CASSLSLPRGEKQYF. Drawing the rest from reference TRBV7-9 and TRBJ2-7, the complete variable domain is DTGVSQNPRHKITKRGQNVTFRCDPISEHNRLYWYRQTLGQGPEFLTYFQNEAQLEKSRLLSDRFSAERPKGSFSTLEIQRTEQGDSAMYLCASSLSLPRGEKQYFGPGTRLTVT.

The chain recombines TRBV28 with TRBJ2-2, with 10 bases that match TRBD2. CDR3 length: 18 amino acids. Losses at the gene ends were 6 bases for V and 10 bases for J; bases not matched to a gene: 20. The V gene's germline CDR1 is MDHEN and CDR2 SYDVKM. The CDR3 DNA follows: TGTGCCAGCAGCCAAACGGGTAGCGGGGGGAAAAAAGGACAGGAGCTGTTTTTT. This encodes CASSQTGSGGKKGQELFF.

This clone was detected a few times. The genes are TRBV10-3 and TRBJ2-7, with 10 bases that match TRBD2. The CDR3 is 14 amino acids. V was pared by 6 bases and J by 7 bases, with 9 bases of the junction left unmatched. The germline V gene has CDR1 ENHRY and CDR2 SYGVKD. CDR3 sequence (DNA): TGTGCCATCAGGCCGGCTAGCGGGGGTGAAGAGCAGTACTTC. Its protein is CAIRPASGGEEQYF.

The CDR3, as DNA: TGTGCCAGCAGCCCCGCGGGACCGAACACTGAAGCTTTCTTT. It codes for CASSPAGPNTEAFF. The chain is built from TRBV6-2 or TRBV6-3 and TRBJ1-1, with TRBD1 as a possible D gene (5 bases). This CDR3 is built from 14 residues. The germline V and J ends were trimmed by 6 bases and 1 base, with 12 bases remaining between them. The germline gives CDR1 MNHEY, CDR2 SVGEGT.

The chain combines TRBV13 with TRBJ2-3; TRBD2 matches 11 bases. The germline gives CDR1 PRHDT, CDR2 FYEKMQ (reference sequence). V was pared by 4 bases and J by 3 bases, with 3 bases of the junction left unmatched. This CDR3 spans 15 amino acids. The DNA of the CDR3 is TGTGCCAGCAGCTCGGGACTAGCGGCGACAGATACGCAGTATTTT. Protein: CASSSGLAATDTQYF.